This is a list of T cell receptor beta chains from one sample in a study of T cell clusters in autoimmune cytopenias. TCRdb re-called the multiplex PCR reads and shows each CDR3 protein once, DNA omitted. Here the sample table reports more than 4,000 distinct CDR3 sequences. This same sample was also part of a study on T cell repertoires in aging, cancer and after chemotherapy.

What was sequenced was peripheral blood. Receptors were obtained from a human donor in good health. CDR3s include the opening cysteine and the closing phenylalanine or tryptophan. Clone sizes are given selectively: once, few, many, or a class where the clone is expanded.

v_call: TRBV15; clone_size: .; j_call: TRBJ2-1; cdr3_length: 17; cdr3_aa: CATSREHTAGIYNEQFF
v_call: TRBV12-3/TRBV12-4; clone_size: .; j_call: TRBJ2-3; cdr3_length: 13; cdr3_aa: CASSIAEADTQYF
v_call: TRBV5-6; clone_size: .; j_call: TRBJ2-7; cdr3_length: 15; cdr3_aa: CASSLLTSGKHEQYF
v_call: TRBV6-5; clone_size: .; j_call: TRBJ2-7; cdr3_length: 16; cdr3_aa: CASSYSAGLVIYEQYF
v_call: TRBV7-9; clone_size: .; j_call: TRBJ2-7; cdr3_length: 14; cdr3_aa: CASSSVPQGYEQYF
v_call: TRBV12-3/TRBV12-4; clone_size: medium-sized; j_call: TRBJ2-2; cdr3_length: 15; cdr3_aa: CASTLSGVATGELFF
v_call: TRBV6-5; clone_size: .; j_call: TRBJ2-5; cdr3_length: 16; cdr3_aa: CASSPHDRGPQETQYF
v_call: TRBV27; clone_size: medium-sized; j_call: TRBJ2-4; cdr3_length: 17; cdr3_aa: CASSPSGRTGAKNIQYF
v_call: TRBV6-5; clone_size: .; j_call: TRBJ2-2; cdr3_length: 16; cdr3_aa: CASSYWDRGDSGELFF
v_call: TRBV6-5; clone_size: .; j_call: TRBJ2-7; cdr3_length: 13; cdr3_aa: CASSRTGTIRLYF
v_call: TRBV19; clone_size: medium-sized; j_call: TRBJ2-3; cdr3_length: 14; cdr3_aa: CASSVVTRADTQYF
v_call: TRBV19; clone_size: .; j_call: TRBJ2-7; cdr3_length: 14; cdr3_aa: CASSGRDRPYEQYF
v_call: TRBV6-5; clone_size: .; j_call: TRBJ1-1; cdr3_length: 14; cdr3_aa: CASMNRGRGTEAFF